This TCR beta chain was documented in a study of blood T cell repertoires in COVID-19. Study overall: T cells, B-cell-depleted T cells, or PBMCs provided the cDNA or gDNA that served as material.

The count of this clone is one. Here immunoSEQ multiplex PCR was the method, and the copy in TCRdb shows in-frame clones only, minus some. The profile shows approximately 72,000 clones, roughly 84% of them singletons. V lost 4 bases and J lost 5, with 6 bases in between. There are 12 residues in the CDR3. The TCR comes from a man aged 50 or older with active COVID-19. The chain combines TRBV12-3 or TRBV12-4 with TRBJ2-1, with D hard to call. The sequenced sample was peripheral blood. The DNA of the CDR3 is TGTGCCAGCAGTTCCCGGGACAATGAGCAGTTCTTC. It encodes CASSSRDNEQFF.